The rows below give T cell receptor beta chains drawn from one sample of a study of blood T cell repertoires in COVID-19. Data came from immunoSEQ multiplex PCR; TCRdb stores just in-frame clones and leaves some out. Among 350,000 to 400,000 clones listed, approximately 93% were seen once. Material: PBMCs or T cells enriched from blood (not recorded which). These receptors were collected from a woman aged 40 to 55 who had been exposed to COVID-19. Each CDR3 is given with its conserved first and last residue. A D gene is named only where the DNA matches it firmly. Clone size is given for some rows only: seen once, a few or many times, or a class if the clone is expanded.

>TRBJ1-2|TRBV24-1|-|TRBD1
TGTGCCACCAGTGACCGTGGACAGGGTCGGGGCTATGGCTACACCTTC
CATSDRGQGRGYGYTF
>TRBJ2-3|TRBV18|-|TRBD2
TGTGCCAGCTCACCACCGATGGGGAGGGCAGATACGCAGTATTTT
CASSPPMGRADTQYF
>TRBJ2-7|TRBV4-3|-|-
TGCGCCAGCAGCCAAGTGCTTTCAGACTCCTACGAGCAGTACTTC
CASSQVLSDSYEQYF
>TRBJ2-6|TRBV30|-|-
TGTGCCTCTCCAGGGGCTGGGGCCAACGTCCTGACTTTC
CASPGAGANVLTF
>TRBJ2-7|TRBV2|-|TRBD1
TGTGCCAGCAGTATGACAGGGGTACGTCTCCACGAGCAGTACTTC
CASSMTGVRLHEQYF
>TRBJ2-7|TRBV24-1|-|TRBD1
TGTGCCACCAGTGAACCAGGGGGTAACGAGCAGTACTTC
CATSEPGGNEQYF
>TRBJ1-6|TRBV25-1|-|-
TGTGCCAGCAGTGAATTCCAGGGCGCATCACCCCTCCACTTT
CASSEFQGASPLHF
>TRBJ1-2|TRBV4-3|few|-
TGCGCCAGCAGCCAAGAAGTTGGCAGAGGGAACTATGGCTACACCTTC
CASSQEVGRGNYGYTF
>TRBJ1-1|TRBV19|few|-
TGTGCCAGCAGCAACAGGGTGAACACTGAAGCTTTCTTT
CASSNRVNTEAFF
>TRBJ1-1|TRBV19|-|-
TGTGCCACCCGCCTCGGTGCAAACACTGAAGCTTTCTTT
CATRLGANTEAFF